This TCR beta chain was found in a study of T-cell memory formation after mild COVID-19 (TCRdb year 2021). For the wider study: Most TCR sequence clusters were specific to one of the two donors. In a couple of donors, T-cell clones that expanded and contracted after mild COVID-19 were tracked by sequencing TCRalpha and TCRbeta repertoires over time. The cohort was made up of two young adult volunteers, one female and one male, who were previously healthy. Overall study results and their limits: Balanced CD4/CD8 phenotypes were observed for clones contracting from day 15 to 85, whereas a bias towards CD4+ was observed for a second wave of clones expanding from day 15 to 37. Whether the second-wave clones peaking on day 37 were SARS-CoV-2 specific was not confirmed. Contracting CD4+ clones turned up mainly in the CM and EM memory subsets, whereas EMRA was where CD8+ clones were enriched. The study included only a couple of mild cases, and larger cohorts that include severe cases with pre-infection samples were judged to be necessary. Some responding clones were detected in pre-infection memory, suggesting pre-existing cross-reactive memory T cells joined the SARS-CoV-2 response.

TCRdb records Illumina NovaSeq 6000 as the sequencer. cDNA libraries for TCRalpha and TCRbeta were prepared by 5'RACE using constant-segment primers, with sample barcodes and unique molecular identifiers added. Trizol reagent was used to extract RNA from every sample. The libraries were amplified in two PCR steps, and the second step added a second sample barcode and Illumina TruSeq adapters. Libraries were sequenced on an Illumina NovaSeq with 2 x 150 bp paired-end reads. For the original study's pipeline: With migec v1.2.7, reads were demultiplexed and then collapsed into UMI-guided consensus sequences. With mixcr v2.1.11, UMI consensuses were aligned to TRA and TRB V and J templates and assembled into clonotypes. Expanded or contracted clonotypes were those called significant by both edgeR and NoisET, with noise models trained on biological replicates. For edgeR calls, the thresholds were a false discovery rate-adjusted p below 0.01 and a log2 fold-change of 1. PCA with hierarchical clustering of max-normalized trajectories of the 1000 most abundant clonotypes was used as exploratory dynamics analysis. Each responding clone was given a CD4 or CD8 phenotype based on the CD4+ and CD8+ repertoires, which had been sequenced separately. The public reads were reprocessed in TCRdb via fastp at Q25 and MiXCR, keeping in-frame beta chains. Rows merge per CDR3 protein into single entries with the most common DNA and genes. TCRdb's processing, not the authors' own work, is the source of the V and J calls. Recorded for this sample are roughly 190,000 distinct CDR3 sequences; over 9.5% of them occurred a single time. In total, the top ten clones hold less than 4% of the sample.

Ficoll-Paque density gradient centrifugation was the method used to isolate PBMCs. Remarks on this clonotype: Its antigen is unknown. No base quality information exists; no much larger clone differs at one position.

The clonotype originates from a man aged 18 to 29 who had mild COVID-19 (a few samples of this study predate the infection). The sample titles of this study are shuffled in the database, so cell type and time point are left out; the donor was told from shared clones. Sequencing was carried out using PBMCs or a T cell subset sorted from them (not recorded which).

The CDR3 reads CASSALFLAGSYNEQFF. The sequence in DNA is TGTGCCAGCAGTGCCCTTTTCCTAGCGGGGTCCTACAATGAGCAGTTCTTC. Recombination linked TRBV27 to TRBJ2-1, with TRBD2 identical over 9 junction bases. The CDR3 runs 17 amino acids, cysteine and phenylalanine included. The retained sequence is limited to the CDR3, 51 bases, with the frame set at the first base. Per the germline V gene (reference sequence), MNHEY is the CDR1 and SMNVEV is the CDR2. V lost 5 bases and J lost 1 base, and the count of bases not matched to a germline gene is 9.